The T cell receptor (beta chain) under discussion was sequenced for a study of T cells in Graves' hyperthyroidism and ophthalmopathy. Study results and limitations: Model-based prediction identified ophthalmopathy a median around 6.5 months prior to its onset.

The CDR3 runs 14 residues. Trimming left V 0 bases short and J 5 bases short, with 10 bases between. In germline, CDR1 is MNHEY, CDR2 SVGAGI. Only a few counts were recorded for this clonotype. Its cognate antigen is unknown. RNA transcripts yielded amplified TCR beta CDR3 regions. The TCR CDR3 was amplified in a first-round RT-PCR using the HTBI primer set. TCRdb passed the multiplex PCR reads through MiXCR, listing each CDR3 protein once. The data contain about 480,000 distinct CDR3 sequences, around a quarter of them seen just once; the ten biggest clones take up about 11%. Uncontrolled infection, other autoimmune disease, pregnancy or lactation barred patients from enrollment. Thyroid ultrasound and orbital computed tomography, with clinical symptoms and serum thyroxine and TRAb, informed diagnoses.

Specimen: blood. The J gene is TRBJ2-5, the V gene TRBV6-5; weak D call: TRBD1 (7 bases). This sequence originates from a woman aged 25-40 years with Graves' ophthalmopathy. The CDR3 nucleotides read TGTGCCAGCAGTTACTCCCCAGGGGGGGAGACCCAGTACTTC. It codes for CASSYSPGGETQYF.